A selection of T cell receptor beta chains follows, all from one sample in a study of monozygotic twins with cystic fibrosis. Data came from immunoSEQ multiplex PCR; TCRdb stores just in-frame clones and leaves some out. The sample records fewer than 20,000 clones, 95% to 97% being singletons. The sequenced sample consisted of blood. The origin of the receptors is a woman younger than 45 with cystic fibrosis. Both conserved end residues are part of each CDR3. A D gene is named only where the DNA matches it firmly. A clone size is listed for some rows: how often the clone was seen (once, few, many), or a class if it is expanded.

v_gene	j_gene	abundance	d_gene	CDR3nt	CDR3aa
TRBV2	TRBJ2-6	NA	NA	TGTGCCAGCAAACATCTTGCTGGGGCCAACGTCCTGACTTTC	CASKHLAGANVLTF
TRBV5-5	TRBJ1-1	once	NA	TGTGCCAGCAGCTTTACCTTTAACACTGAAGCTTTCTTT	CASSFTFNTEAFF
TRBV6-5	TRBJ1-2	NA	TRBD1	TGTGCCAGCAGAAACGCCGGGACAGGGTTCTATGGCTACACCTTC	CASRNAGTGFYGYTF
TRBV28	TRBJ1-2	NA	NA	TGTGCCAGCACAGAGAACTATGGCTACACCTTC	CASTENYGYTF
TRBV5-1	TRBJ2-6	NA	NA	TGCGCCAGCAGCTTGGGGGTGGCCGGCGGGGCCAACGTCCTGACTTTC	CASSLGVAGGANVLTF
TRBV5-1	TRBJ2-1	NA	TRBD2	TGCGCCAGCAGCTTCTCGCCTAGCGGGGGGATATACAATGAGCAGTTCTTC	CASSFSPSGGIYNEQFF
TRBV6-5	TRBJ1-2	once	NA	TGTGCCAGCAGTTACGGTGGAGGGGATGGCTACACCTTC	CASSYGGGDGYTF
TRBV7-9	TRBJ2-5	NA	NA	TGTGCCAGCAGCTTAAGCGCTCGGCAGCAAGAGACCCAGTACTTC	CASSLSARQQETQYF
TRBV7-2	TRBJ1-2	NA	TRBD1	TGTGCCAGCAGCTTAGCTTGGGACAGGGGTTCTTATGGCTACACCTTC	CASSLAWDRGSYGYTF
TRBV27	TRBJ1-4	NA	TRBD1	TGTGCCAGCAGTCCTTACCCCTCTACGACAGGGTTTTTTGAAAAACTGTTTTTT	CASSPYPSTTGFFEKLFF
TRBV6-5	TRBJ1-6	NA	NA	TGTGCCAGCAGTTTTTTGAGTTCACCCCTCCACTTT	CASSFLSSPLHF
TRBV4-1	TRBJ2-2	NA	NA	TGCGCCATAATGGGGGACAACACCGGGGAGCTGTTTTTT	CAIMGDNTGELFF
TRBV21-1	TRBJ2-7	NA	NA	TGTGCCAGCAGCAAAGGGATAGGGGACTTGGCCTACGAGCAGTACTTC	CASSKGIGDLAYEQYF
TRBV19	TRBJ2-2	NA	NA	TGTGCCAGTAGTACCGGACAAGGTCTTATTTCTACCGGGGAGCTGTTTTTT	CASSTGQGLISTGELFF
TRBV5-8	TRBJ1-3	NA	NA	TGTGCCAGCAGCTTGATTGGCAGCCGGACTGGAAACACCATATATTTT	CASSLIGSRTGNTIYF
TRBV30	TRBJ1-2	NA	NA	TGTGCCTGGAGCAGGGGCAACTATGGCTACACCTTC	CAWSRGNYGYTF
TRBV6-5	TRBJ2-3	NA	TRBD2	TGTGCCAGCAGTTACTCGGAGGGGAGGGGTCCGCAGTATTTT	CASSYSEGRGPQYF
TRBV7-6	TRBJ2-5	NA	TRBD2	TGTGCCAGCAGCTCACGGGGGGGCCATGAGACCCAGTACTTC	CASSSRGGHETQYF
TRBV19	TRBJ2-7	NA	TRBD1	TGTGCCAGTAGTGGACAGGGAGGACACGAGCAGTACTTC	CASSGQGGHEQYF
TRBV7-8	TRBJ2-3	NA	TRBD2	TGTGCCAGCAGCACACTAGCGGGGAGCACAGATACGCAGTATTTT	CASSTLAGSTDTQYF
TRBV20-1	TRBJ2-7	NA	NA	TGCAGTGCCCCGGGACTCTACGAGCAGTACTTC	CSAPGLYEQYF